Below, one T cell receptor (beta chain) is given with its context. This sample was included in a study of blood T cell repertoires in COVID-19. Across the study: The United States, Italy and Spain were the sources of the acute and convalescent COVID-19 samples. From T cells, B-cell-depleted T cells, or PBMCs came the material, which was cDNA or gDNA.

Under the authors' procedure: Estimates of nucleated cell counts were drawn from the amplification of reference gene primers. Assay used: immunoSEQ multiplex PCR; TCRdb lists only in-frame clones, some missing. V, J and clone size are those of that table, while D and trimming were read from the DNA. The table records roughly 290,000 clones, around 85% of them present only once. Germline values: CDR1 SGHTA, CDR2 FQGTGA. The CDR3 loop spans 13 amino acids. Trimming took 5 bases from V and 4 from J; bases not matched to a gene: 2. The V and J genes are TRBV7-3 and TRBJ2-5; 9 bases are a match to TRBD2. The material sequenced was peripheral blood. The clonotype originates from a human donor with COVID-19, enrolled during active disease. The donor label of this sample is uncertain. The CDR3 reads CASSNSGGETQYF. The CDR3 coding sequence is TGTGCCAGCAGCAATAGCGGGGGAGAGACCCAGTACTTC.